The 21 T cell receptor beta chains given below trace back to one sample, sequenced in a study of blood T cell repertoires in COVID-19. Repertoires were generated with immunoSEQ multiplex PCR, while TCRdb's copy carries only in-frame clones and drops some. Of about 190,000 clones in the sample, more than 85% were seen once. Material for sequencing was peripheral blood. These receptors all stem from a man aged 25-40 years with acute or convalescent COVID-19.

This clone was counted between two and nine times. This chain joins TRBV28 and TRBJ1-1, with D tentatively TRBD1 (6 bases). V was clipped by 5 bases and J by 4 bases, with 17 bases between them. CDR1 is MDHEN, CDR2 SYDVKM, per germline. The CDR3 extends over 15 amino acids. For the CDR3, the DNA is TGTGCCAGCAGTCTCAGAACAGGGTGGGGCACTGAAGCTTTCTTT. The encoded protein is CASSLRTGWGTEAFF. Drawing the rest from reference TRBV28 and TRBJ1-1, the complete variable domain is DVKVTQSSRYLVKRTGEKVFLECVQDMDHENMFWYRQDPGLGLRLIYFSYDVKMKEKGDIPEGYSVSREKKERFSLILESASTNQTSMYLCASSLRTGWGTEAFFGQGTRLTVV.

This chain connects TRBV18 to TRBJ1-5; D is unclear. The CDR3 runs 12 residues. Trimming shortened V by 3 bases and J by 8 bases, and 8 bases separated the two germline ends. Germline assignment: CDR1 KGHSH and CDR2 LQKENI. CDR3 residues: CASSPDQEPQHF. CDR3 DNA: TGTGCCAGCTCACCCGACCAGGAGCCCCAGCATTTT. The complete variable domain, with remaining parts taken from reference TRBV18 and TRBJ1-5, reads NAGVMQNPRHLVRRRGQEARLRCSPMKGHSHVYWYRQLPEEGLKFMVYLQKENIIDESGMPKERFSAEFPKEGPSILRIQQVVRGDSAAYFCASSPDQEPQHFGDGTRLSIL.

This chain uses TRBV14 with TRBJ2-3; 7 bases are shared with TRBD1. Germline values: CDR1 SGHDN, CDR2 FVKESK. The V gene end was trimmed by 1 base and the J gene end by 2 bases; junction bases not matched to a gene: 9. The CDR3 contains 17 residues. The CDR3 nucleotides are TGTGCCAGCAGCCAAGCCGAGGGGGCCATTCTCACAGATACGCAGTATTTT. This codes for CASSQAEGAILTDTQYF.

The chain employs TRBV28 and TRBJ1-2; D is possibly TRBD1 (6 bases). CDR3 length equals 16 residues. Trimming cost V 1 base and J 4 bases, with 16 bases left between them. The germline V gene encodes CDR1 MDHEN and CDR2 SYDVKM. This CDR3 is CASSLFRRGLVYGYTF. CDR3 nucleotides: TGTGCCAGCAGTTTATTTCGCAGGGGCCTCGTCTATGGCTACACCTTC.

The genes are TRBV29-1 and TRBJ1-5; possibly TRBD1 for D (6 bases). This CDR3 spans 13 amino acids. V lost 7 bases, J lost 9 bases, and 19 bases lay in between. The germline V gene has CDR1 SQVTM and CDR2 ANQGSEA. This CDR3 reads CSALAGVRGPQHF. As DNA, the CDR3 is TGCAGCGCGCTCGCAGGGGTCAGGGGGCCCCAGCATTTT. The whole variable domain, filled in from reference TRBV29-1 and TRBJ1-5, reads SAVISQKPSRDICQRGTSLTIQCQVDSQVTMMFWYRQQPGQSLTLIATANQGSEATYESGFVIDKFPISRPNLTFSTLTVSNMSPEDSSIYLCSALAGVRGPQHFGDGTRLSIL.

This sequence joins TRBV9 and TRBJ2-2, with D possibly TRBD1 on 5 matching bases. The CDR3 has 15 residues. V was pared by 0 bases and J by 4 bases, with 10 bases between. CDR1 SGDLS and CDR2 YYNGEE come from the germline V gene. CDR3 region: CASSVAGHGTGELFF. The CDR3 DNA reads TGTGCCAGCAGCGTAGCCGGACACGGCACCGGGGAGCTGTTTTTT.

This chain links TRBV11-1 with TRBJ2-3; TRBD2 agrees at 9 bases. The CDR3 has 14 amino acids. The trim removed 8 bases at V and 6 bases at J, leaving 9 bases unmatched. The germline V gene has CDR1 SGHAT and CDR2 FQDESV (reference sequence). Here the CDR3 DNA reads TGTGCCAGCTGCGGGAGGGCCTCTTGGGATACGCAGTATTTT. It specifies CASCGRASWDTQYF.

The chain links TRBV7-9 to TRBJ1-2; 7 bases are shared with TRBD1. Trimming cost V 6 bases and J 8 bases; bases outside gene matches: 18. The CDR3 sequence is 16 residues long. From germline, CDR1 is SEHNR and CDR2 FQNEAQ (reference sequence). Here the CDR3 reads CASSQAAGQALFGYTF. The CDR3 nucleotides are TGTGCCAGCAGTCAAGCGGCCGGACAGGCACTGTTCGGCTACACCTTC.

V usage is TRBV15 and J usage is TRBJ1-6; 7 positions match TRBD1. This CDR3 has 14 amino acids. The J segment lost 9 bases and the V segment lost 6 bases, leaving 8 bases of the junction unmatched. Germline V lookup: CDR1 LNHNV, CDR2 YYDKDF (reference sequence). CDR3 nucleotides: TGTGCCACCAGTAGCGGGACAGACGTTTCACCCCTCCACTTT. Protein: CATSSGTDVSPLHF.

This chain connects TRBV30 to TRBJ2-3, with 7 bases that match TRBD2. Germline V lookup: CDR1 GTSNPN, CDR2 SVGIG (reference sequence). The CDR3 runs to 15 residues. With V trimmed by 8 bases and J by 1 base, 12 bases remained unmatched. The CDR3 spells CALIRASGRTDTQYF. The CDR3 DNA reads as TGTGCCCTGATTCGGGCTAGCGGACGCACAGATACGCAGTATTTT.

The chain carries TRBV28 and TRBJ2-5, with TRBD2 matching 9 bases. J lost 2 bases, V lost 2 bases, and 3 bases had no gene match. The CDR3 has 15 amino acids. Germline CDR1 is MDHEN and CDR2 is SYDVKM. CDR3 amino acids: CASSLRLAVQETQYF. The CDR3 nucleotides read TGTGCCAGCAGTTTACGACTAGCGGTTCAAGAGACCCAGTACTTC.

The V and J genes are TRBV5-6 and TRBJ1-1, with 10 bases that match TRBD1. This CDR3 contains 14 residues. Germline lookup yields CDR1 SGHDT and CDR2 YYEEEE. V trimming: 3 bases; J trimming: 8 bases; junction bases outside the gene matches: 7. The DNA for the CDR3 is TGTGCCAGCAGCTCCGGCGTGACAGGGGGCGAAGCTTTCTTT. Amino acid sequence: CASSSGVTGGEAFF.

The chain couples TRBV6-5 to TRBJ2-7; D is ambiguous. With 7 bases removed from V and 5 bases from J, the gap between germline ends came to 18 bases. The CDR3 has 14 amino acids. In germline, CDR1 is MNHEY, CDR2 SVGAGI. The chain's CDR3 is CASKKIPFPDEQYF. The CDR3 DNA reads TGTGCCAGCAAGAAGATACCCTTTCCGGACGAGCAGTACTTC.

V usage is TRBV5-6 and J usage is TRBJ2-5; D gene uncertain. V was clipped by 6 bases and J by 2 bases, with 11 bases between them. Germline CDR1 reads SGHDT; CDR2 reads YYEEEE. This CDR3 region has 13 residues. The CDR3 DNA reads TGTGCCAGCACCCTTCTCCCTCAAGAGACCCAGTACTTC. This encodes CASTLLPQETQYF.

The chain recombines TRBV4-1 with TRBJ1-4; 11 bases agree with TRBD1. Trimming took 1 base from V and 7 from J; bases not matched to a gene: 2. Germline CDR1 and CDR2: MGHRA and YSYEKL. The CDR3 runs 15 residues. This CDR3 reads CASSQAGTGGEKLFF. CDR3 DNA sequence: TGCGCCAGCAGCCAAGCCGGGACAGGGGGTGAAAAACTGTTTTTT.

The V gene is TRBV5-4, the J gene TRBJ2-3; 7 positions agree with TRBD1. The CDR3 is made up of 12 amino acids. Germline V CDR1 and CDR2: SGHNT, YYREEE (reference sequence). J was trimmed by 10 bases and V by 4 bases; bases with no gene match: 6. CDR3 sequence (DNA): TGTGCCAGCAGCCAAGGACAGGTATCGCAGTATTTT. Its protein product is CASSQGQVSQYF. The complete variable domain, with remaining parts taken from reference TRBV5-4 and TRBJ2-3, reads ETGVTQSPTHLIKTRGQQVTLRCSSQSGHNTVSWYQQALGQGPQFIFQYYREEENGRGNFPPRFSGLQFPNYSSELNVNALELDDSALYLCASSQGQVSQYFGPGTRLTVL.

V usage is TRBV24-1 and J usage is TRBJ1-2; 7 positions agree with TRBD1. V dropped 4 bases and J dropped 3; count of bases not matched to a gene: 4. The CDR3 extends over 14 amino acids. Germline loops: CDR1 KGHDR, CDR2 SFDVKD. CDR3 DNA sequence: TGTGCCACCAGTGACCCTGGGACAGACTATGGCTACACCTTC. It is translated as CATSDPGTDYGYTF.

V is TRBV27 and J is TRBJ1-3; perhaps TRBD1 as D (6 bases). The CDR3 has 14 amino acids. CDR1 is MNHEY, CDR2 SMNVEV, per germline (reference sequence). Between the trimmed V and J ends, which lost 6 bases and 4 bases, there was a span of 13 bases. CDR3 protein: CASRGAGVGNTIYF. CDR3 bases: TGTGCCAGCAGGGGGGCAGGGGTCGGAAACACCATATATTTT.

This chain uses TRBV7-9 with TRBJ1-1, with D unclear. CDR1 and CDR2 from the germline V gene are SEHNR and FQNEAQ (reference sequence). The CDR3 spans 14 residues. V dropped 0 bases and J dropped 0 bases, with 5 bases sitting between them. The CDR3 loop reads CASSLARLNTEAFF. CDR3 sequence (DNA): TGTGCCAGCAGCTTAGCCAGGTTGAACACTGAAGCTTTCTTT. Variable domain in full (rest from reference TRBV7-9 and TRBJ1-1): DTGVSQNPRHKITKRGQNVTFRCDPISEHNRLYWYRQTLGQGPEFLTYFQNEAQLEKSRLLSDRFSAERPKGSFSTLEIQRTEQGDSAMYLCASSLARLNTEAFFGQGTRLTVV.

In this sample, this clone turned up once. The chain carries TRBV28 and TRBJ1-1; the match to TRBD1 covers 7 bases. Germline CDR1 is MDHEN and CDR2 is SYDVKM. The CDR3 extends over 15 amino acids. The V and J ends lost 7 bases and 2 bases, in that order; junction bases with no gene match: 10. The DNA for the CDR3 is TGTGCCAGCAAGTCGTCAGGGGGAGGTAACACTGAAGCTTTCTTT. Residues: CASKSSGGGNTEAFF.

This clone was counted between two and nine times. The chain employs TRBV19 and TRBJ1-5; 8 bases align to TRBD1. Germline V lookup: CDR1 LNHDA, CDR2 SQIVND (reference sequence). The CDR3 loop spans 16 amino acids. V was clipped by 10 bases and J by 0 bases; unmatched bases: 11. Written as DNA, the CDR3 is TGTGCCACTGCGGGACAGGTACCATATAGCAATCAGCCCCAGCATTTT. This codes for CATAGQVPYSNQPQHF.